The 11 T cell receptor beta chains below all came from one sample that was sequenced in a study of blood T cell repertoires in COVID-19. Sequencing used immunoSEQ multiplex PCR; TCRdb keeps in-frame clones, though not all of them. The repertoire holds a few hundred thousand clones, with 82% as singletons. Sequenced input: peripheral blood. The receptor source for this set is a woman between 18 and 29 years old with acute or convalescent COVID-19.

This chain links TRBV6-5 with TRBJ1-1, with D hard to call. Germline values: CDR1 MNHEY, CDR2 SVGAGI. The CDR3 spans 13 residues. Trimming left V 7 bases short and J 3 bases short, with 12 bases between. CDR3 coding DNA: TGTGCCAGCAAGGTAGGCCAGGACACTGAAGCTTTCTTT. Translated, it gives CASKVGQDTEAFF.

This CDR3 reads CATSQTGSGTGELFF. In nucleotides, the CDR3 is TGTGCCACATCACAGACAGGGAGTGGAACCGGGGAGCTGTTTTTT. The chain uses TRBV10-3 and TRBJ2-2; 7 nucleotides agree with TRBD1. The CDR3 is 15 amino acids. J lost 5 bases, V lost 10 bases, and 13 bases had no gene match. Germline lookup yields CDR1 ENHRY and CDR2 SYGVKD.

The V gene is TRBV27, the J gene TRBJ1-2; D is unclear. This CDR3 region has 13 residues. With 4 bases removed from V and 2 bases from J, the gap between germline ends came to 8 bases. Germline CDR1 MNHEY, CDR2 SMNVEV (reference sequence). CDR3 bases: TGTGCCAGCAGTTCCCTACCCAACTATGGCTACACCTTC. This gives the protein CASSSLPNYGYTF.

A few counts support this clone. The chain is built from TRBV19 and TRBJ2-7; 7 nucleotides align to TRBD2. This CDR3 has 16 amino acids. J lost 1 base, V lost 4 bases, and 10 bases had no gene match. CDR1 and CDR2 from the germline V gene are LNHDA and SQIVND (reference sequence). CDR3 nucleotide sequence: TGTGCCAGTAGTAACGGGCTAGCGGCCATTTCCTACGAGCAGTACTTC. Translation gives CASSNGLAAISYEQYF. The variable domain in full, completed from reference TRBV19 and TRBJ2-7, reads DGGITQSPKYLFRKEGQNVTLSCEQNLNHDAMYWYRQDPGQGLRLIYYSQIVNDFQKGDIAEGYSVSREKKESFPLTVTSAQKNPTAFYLCASSNGLAAISYEQYFGPGTRLTVT.

The chain joins TRBV4-3 to TRBJ1-2; D ambiguous. The CDR3 spans 15 residues. V lost 0 bases, J lost 8 bases, and 16 bases lay in between. Germline V gene lookup returns CDR1 LGHNA and CDR2 YSLEER. The CDR3 reads CASSQDEVRRVGYTF. In DNA form, the CDR3 reads TGCGCCAGCAGCCAAGATGAGGTCCGGCGGGTAGGCTACACCTTC.

The V call is TRBV27, the J call TRBJ2-1, with D maybe TRBD2 (6 bases). CDR1 MNHEY and CDR2 SMNVEV come from the germline V gene (reference sequence). V lost 3 bases and J lost 10, with 13 bases in between. This CDR3 spans 13 amino acids. The CDR3 DNA sequence: TGTGCCAGCAGTTTCACGCACCGGGGGGAGCAGTTCTTC. Amino acid sequence: CASSFTHRGEQFF.

The CDR3 loop reads CASSSRNTDTQYF. For the CDR3, the DNA is TGTGCCAGCAGTTCCCGTAACACAGATACGCAGTATTTT. This chain uses TRBV12-3 or TRBV12-4 with TRBJ2-3, with unresolved D. The CDR3 covers 13 residues. V was cut by 4 bases and J by 2 bases, with 7 bases left in between.

This chain links TRBV5-1 with TRBJ1-1, with TRBD1 matching 8 bases. J was trimmed by 6 bases and V by 5 bases; bases with no gene match: 6. Per germline, CDR1 SGHRS and CDR2 YFSETQ. This CDR3 is 13 amino acids long. CDR3 loop: CASRGQGASEAFF. CDR3 sequence (DNA): TGCGCCAGCAGGGGGCAGGGGGCTTCTGAAGCTTTCTTT.

This chain uses TRBV5-1 with TRBJ1-5, with TRBD1 matching 7 bases. CDR3 length: 13 residues. Losses at the gene ends were 2 bases for V and 5 bases for J; bases not matched to a gene: 1. CDR1 is SGHRS, CDR2 YFSETQ, per germline. The CDR3 here is CASSFDRDQPQHF. CDR3 bases: TGCGCCAGCAGCTTTGACAGGGATCAGCCCCAGCATTTT.

This chain uses TRBV7-8 with TRBJ1-2; D unresolved. This CDR3 spans 14 amino acids. The V gene's germline CDR1 is SGHVS and CDR2 FQNEAQ. V shed 2 bases and J shed 6 bases, with 13 bases lying between them. Written as DNA, the CDR3 is TGTGCCAGCAGCTTACTTCTATCAGGTGATGGCTACACCTTC. Translating gives CASSLLLSGDGYTF.

The rearrangement links TRBV5-5 to TRBJ2-5, with 7 nucleotides matching TRBD1. Germline trimming cut 4 bases from V and 3 bases from J; bases unmatched to any gene: 6. Germline lookup yields CDR1 SGHKS and CDR2 YYEKEE (reference sequence). The CDR3 is made up of 14 amino acids. The CDR3 sequence is CASSRLGQKETQYF. In nucleotides, the CDR3 is TGTGCCAGCAGCAGACTGGGACAGAAAGAGACCCAGTACTTC.